These T cell receptor beta chains were read from a single sample in a study of OX40 agonist ivuxolimab in advanced cancers. Sequenced by immunoSEQ multiplex PCR; TCRdb stores in-frame clones only, minus some. This sample has 130,000 or so clones, with approximately 94% found just once. Sequences were derived from CD4+ or CD8+ T cells sorted from blood, sampled in a trial of the OX40 agonist ivuxolimab. These receptors all come from an adult with an advanced solid tumor such as melanoma, head and neck, liver or kidney cancer. The CDR3 runs from the conserved cysteine through the conserved F or W. The D gene is left open where the match is weak. Clone size is not always given. Where it is, it says once, few, many or a class for expanded clones.

cdr3_length clone_size j_call v_call d_call cdr3_nt cdr3_aa
16 NA TRBJ1-3 TRBV5-1 TRBD1 TGCGCCAGCAGCGTAACAGGGGGCGCTTTTAGAAACACCATATATTTT CASSVTGGAFRNTIYF
17 NA TRBJ2-7 TRBV4-3 NA TGCGCCAGCAGCCAAAACGGGGGGACAGGCGTCGCCTACAAGCAGTACTTC CASSQNGGTGVAYKQYF
14 NA TRBJ1-1 TRBV19 TRBD1 TGTGCCAGTAGTGATCAGGGGGTGGACACTGAAGCTTTCTTT CASSDQGVDTEAFF
11 NA TRBJ2-1 TRBV28 NA TGTGCCAGCAGTTTGTATGGGGAGCAGTTCTTC CASSLYGEQFF
12 NA TRBJ1-5 TRBV5-8 NA TGTGCCAACGGGGATAGCAATCAGCCCCAGCATTTT CANGDSNQPQHF
15 NA TRBJ2-2 TRBV19 TRBD1 TGTGCCAGTAGTAGCGGACAGGGGAACACCGGGGAGCTGTTTTTT CASSSGQGNTGELFF
16 NA TRBJ2-7 TRBV30 TRBD1 TGTGCCTGGAGTGTACGGGGGGGGGACAGGGGGCGCGAGCAGTACTTC CAWSVRGGDRGREQYF
12 NA TRBJ1-2 TRBV28 NA TGTGCCAGCAGTATAGGGGTACCTGGCTACACCTTC CASSIGVPGYTF
17 NA TRBJ1-2 TRBV5-4 TRBD1 TGTGCCAGCAGCCAGGAAAATGCCAGGGGGCCGGTCTATGGCTACACCTTC CASSQENARGPVYGYTF
18 NA TRBJ2-6 TRBV27 NA TGTGCCAGCAGTTTTAGGGGGGCCTCCTCCTCTGGGGCCAACGTCCTGACTTTC CASSFRGASSSGANVLTF
14 NA TRBJ1-5 TRBV4-1 NA TGCGCCAGCAGCCGGGAGGTGGGCAATCAGCCCCAGCATTTT CASSREVGNQPQHF
17 NA TRBJ2-7 TRBV7-2 TRBD2 TGTGCCAGCAGCCCCGACCTACTAGCGGGAGGATTGTACGAGCAGTACTTC CASSPDLLAGGLYEQYF
13 NA TRBJ2-7 TRBV10-2 NA TGCGCCAGCACCGAAGACACCCGTGGCGAGCAGTACTTC CASTEDTRGEQYF
14 NA TRBJ2-2 TRBV4-3 NA TGCGCCAGCAGCCAAGAGCGCGCCACCGGGGAGCTGTTTTTT CASSQERATGELFF
14 NA TRBJ1-2 TRBV9 TRBD1 TGTGCCAGCAGCGAACGGGACAGGGACTCTGGCTACACCTTC CASSERDRDSGYTF
13 few TRBJ2-3 TRBV7-3 NA TGTGCCAGCAGCTCGGGGGTTGCAGATACGCAGTATTTT CASSSGVADTQYF
13 few TRBJ2-1 TRBV9 NA TGTGCCAGCAGCGTAGCTCCGGCCGGGGAGCAGTTCTTC CASSVAPAGEQFF
17 NA TRBJ2-7 TRBV5-4 NA TGTGCCAGCAGCCGTACTCCAGGGAATACACTTACCTACGAGCAGTACTTC CASSRTPGNTLTYEQYF
12 NA TRBJ2-2 TRBV2 NA TGTGCCAGCAGTAGCGGGACCGGGGAGCTGTTTTTT CASSSGTGELFF
14 NA TRBJ1-1 TRBV28 NA TGTGCCAGCACCATTTCGTGGAAGAACACTGAAGCTTTCTTT CASTISWKNTEAFF
16 NA TRBJ1-2 TRBV11-2 TRBD1 TGTGCCAGCAGCTTATATCTGGGACAGGAGGGGAATGGCTACACCTTC CASSLYLGQEGNGYTF
14 NA TRBJ1-1 TRBV19 NA TGTGCCAGTAGCCTCCCTCCAGGGAACACTGAAGCTTTCTTT CASSLPPGNTEAFF
14 NA TRBJ2-7 TRBV28 NA TGTGCCAGCACGATTCCGGGACCTTCCTACGAGCAGTACTTC CASTIPGPSYEQYF
14 NA TRBJ2-2 TRBV19 NA TGTGCCAGTAGTATAAATGGGATCACCGGGGAGCTGTTTTTT CASSINGITGELFF
14 NA TRBJ2-7 TRBV7-9 TRBD1 TGTGCCAGCAGCCGCCGACAGGGCGGCTACGAGCAGTACTTC CASSRRQGGYEQYF
14 NA TRBJ1-6 TRBV7-3 TRBD1 TGTGCCAGCAGCCGGGGACAGGGGAATTCACCCCTCCACTTT CASSRGQGNSPLHF
14 NA TRBJ2-7 TRBV18 TRBD1 TGTGCCAGCTCACCCGAGAGGACAGGCACCGAGCAGTACTTC CASSPERTGTEQYF
15 NA TRBJ2-7 TRBV18 NA TGTGCCAGCTCACCACCGGGGCAGACCTCCTACGAGCAGTACTTC CASSPPGQTSYEQYF
15 NA TRBJ1-1 TRBV4-3 TRBD1 TGCGCCAGCAGCCTCCTACAGGGGGAGGGAACTGAAGCTTTCTTT CASSLLQGEGTEAFF